These 18 T cell receptor beta chains were all obtained from the same sample, sequenced in a study of T-cell reconstitution after alpha-beta-depleted transplantation in children. Unique molecular identifiers featured in how the TCRbeta library was prepared. TCRdb fed the PCR reads into MiXCR, producing one record per CDR3 protein. The profile shows some 600,000 distinct CDR3 sequences, 13% of them singletons. The sample was PBMCs, mostly from graft donor cells, taken 360 days after TCRalphabeta/CD19-depleted stem cell transplant. The receptors stem from a male patient younger than 18 who had a stem cell transplant for acute myeloid leukemia, so the T cells may come from the graft donor.

The chain is built from TRBV6-2 or TRBV6-3 and TRBJ2-3, with TRBD1 matching 9 bases. The CDR3 totals 15 residues. V shed 6 bases and J 4 bases; nucleotides not matched to a gene: 8. Germline CDR1 MNHEY, CDR2 SVGEGT. The CDR3 DNA is TGTGCCAGCAGCTACGCCGGGACAGGGTCAGATACGCAGTATTTT. The encoded protein is CASSYAGTGSDTQYF.

The CDR3 DNA reads as TGCGCCAGCAGCTTGGATTCGGTTTTCAATGAGCAGTTCTTC. It is translated as CASSLDSVFNEQFF. The chain uses TRBV5-1 and TRBJ2-1; D unresolved. Per germline, CDR1 SGHRS and CDR2 YFSETQ. This CDR3 spans 14 amino acids. With 0 bases removed from V and 6 bases from J, the gap between germline ends came to 10 bases. The variable domain in full, with the rest retrieved from reference TRBV5-1 and TRBJ2-1, is KAGVTQTPRYLIKTRGQQVTLSCSPISGHRSVSWYQQTPGQGLQFLFEYFSETQRNKGNFPGRFSGRQFSNSRSEMNVSTLELGDSALYLCASSLDSVFNEQFFGPGTRLTVL.

This chain uses TRBV12-3 or TRBV12-4 with TRBJ1-1, with D possibly matching TRBD1 (5 bases). The length of the CDR3 is 14 residues. Trimming shortened V by 4 bases and J by 6 bases, and 15 bases separated the two germline ends. In nucleotides, the CDR3 is TGTGCCAGCAGTTCGGGCAGGGTTGAGTCTGAAGCTTTCTTT. It specifies CASSSGRVESEAFF.

The chain recombines TRBV7-2 with TRBJ2-1; D is unresolved. There are 13 residues in the CDR3. Trimming stripped 4 bases from V and 2 bases from J, with 6 bases between. CDR1 and CDR2 from the germline V gene are SGHTA and FQGNSA. CDR3 protein: CASSSAPYNEQFF. CDR3 sequence (DNA): TGTGCCAGCAGCTCAGCCCCCTACAATGAGCAGTTCTTC.

This clonotype was detected many times. The V and J genes are TRBV12-3 or TRBV12-4 and TRBJ2-3, with D possibly being TRBD2 (5 bases). V lost 8 bases and J 2 bases, leaving 14 bases between the germline ends. This CDR3 spans 14 amino acids. The CDR3: CASQPGWPTDTQYF. The CDR3 region has the DNA TGTGCCAGCCAACCGGGGTGGCCCACAGATACGCAGTATTTT.

This clonotype was observed a few times. J is TRBJ2-7 and V is TRBV7-9; 12 bases fit TRBD2. Germline-derived CDR1 and CDR2 are SEHNR and FQNEAQ (reference sequence). CDR3 size: 13 residues. Trimming cost V 7 bases and J 6 bases; bases outside gene matches: 4. This chain's CDR3 is CASMLTSGSEQYF. DNA for the CDR3: TGTGCCAGCATGCTGACTAGCGGGAGCGAGCAGTACTTC.

This clonotype was observed a few times. The chain is built from TRBV12-3 or TRBV12-4 and TRBJ2-7, with a tentative D call TRBD1 (6 bases). Trimming pared 3 bases from V and 3 bases from J, leaving 12 bases between. This CDR3 comprises 14 residues. CDR3 in DNA: TGTGCCAGCAGTTTCTGGGGGCCCCACTACGAGCAGTACTTC. Protein sequence: CASSFWGPHYEQYF.

J is TRBJ2-1 and V is TRBV4-3; the D gene could be TRBD1 or TRBD2 (6 bases each). V lost 1 base to trimming and J lost 1 base, with 17 bases between them. Looked up from germline, CDR1 is LGHNA and CDR2 is YSLEER. The CDR3 extends over 18 amino acids. The CDR3 DNA is TGCGCCAGCAGCCAAGGGCCCCAGCGGAGGGGGTCCTACAATGAGCAGTTCTTC. Translating gives CASSQGPQRRGSYNEQFF.

The chain has TRBV7-2 and TRBJ2-1; maybe TRBD2 (6 bases). Looked up from germline, CDR1 is SGHTA and CDR2 is FQGNSA. The CDR3 is made up of 15 amino acids. V lost 2 bases and J lost 6, with 14 bases in between. The CDR3 spells CASSLSRGTINEQFF. The CDR3 DNA sequence: TGTGCCAGCAGCTTATCGCGCGGGACCATCAATGAGCAGTTCTTC.

This clonotype was detected many times. The chain is built from TRBV29-1 and TRBJ2-5; D is perhaps TRBD1 (7 bases). Germline CDR1 reads SQVTM; CDR2 reads ANQGSEA. CDR3 length: 13 amino acids. Trimming shortened V by 6 bases and J by 1 base, and 12 bases separated the two germline ends. The chain's CDR3 is CSVTGDSQETQYF. The CDR3 DNA reads TGCAGCGTGACGGGGGACAGCCAAGAGACCCAGTACTTC.

This clonotype was counted many times. V gene TRBV6-4 combines with J gene TRBJ2-1; the D gene is possibly TRBD2 (5 bases). This CDR3 spans 15 amino acids. Germline CDR1 MRHNA, CDR2 SNTAGT. V shed 6 bases and J shed 6 bases, with 18 bases lying between them. The CDR3 loop reads CASRRDFTSLNEQFF. In DNA, the CDR3 is TGTGCCAGCAGGAGAGACTTTACTAGTCTCAATGAGCAGTTCTTC.

The chain is built from TRBV12-3 or TRBV12-4 and TRBJ2-1, with TRBD2 matching over 7 bases. The CDR3 length is 14 residues. V dropped 7 bases and J dropped 4; count of bases not matched to a gene: 7. Here the CDR3 reads CASNGASGYNEQFF. CDR3 sequence (DNA): TGTGCCAGCAATGGGGCTAGCGGATACAATGAGCAGTTCTTC.

This rearrangement joins TRBV28 to TRBJ1-2; D gene ambiguous. The CDR3 covers 15 residues. Germline CDR1 and CDR2: MDHEN and SYDVKM. With 3 bases removed from V and 4 bases from J, the gap between germline ends came to 15 bases. The CDR3 region is CASSFPGLIGYGYTF. The CDR3 DNA follows: TGTGCCAGCAGTTTTCCCGGCCTGATCGGCTATGGCTACACCTTC.

The CDR3 sequence: CSASAGPYEQYF. DNA of the CDR3: TGCAGTGCTAGTGCGGGGCCCTACGAGCAGTACTTC. The chain has TRBV20-1 and TRBJ2-7; a weak D match, TRBD2 (6 bases). CDR1 DFQATT and CDR2 SNEGSKA come from the germline V gene (reference sequence). This CDR3 is built from 12 residues. V was shortened by 3 bases and J by 2 bases, with 8 bases between the two germline ends.

The sample holds a few counts of this clonotype. The gene calls are TRBV12-3 or TRBV12-4 and TRBJ2-3; TRBD1 matches 8 bases. The V segment lost 2 bases and the J segment 3 bases; nucleotides outside the gene matches: 7. This CDR3 contains 16 residues. CDR3 coding DNA: TGTGCCAGCAGTTTACTTCGGACAGGGATGACAGATACGCAGTATTTT. Residues: CASSLLRTGMTDTQYF.

J is TRBJ2-7 and V is TRBV28; TRBD1 is a possible D gene (6 bases). Germline CDR1 is MDHEN and CDR2 is SYDVKM. Trimming stripped 2 bases from V and 3 bases from J, with 14 bases between. The CDR3 has 15 amino acids. DNA for the CDR3: TGTGCCAGCAGTTTACTCGTACAGGGCGACTACGAGCAGTACTTC. This encodes CASSLLVQGDYEQYF.

CDR3: CASQTSVEVNEQFF. The CDR3 DNA sequence: TGTGCCTCCCAGACTAGCGTGGAGGTGAATGAGCAGTTCTTC. The chain is built from TRBV10-3 and TRBJ2-1, with 8 bases identical to TRBD2. Trimming removed 11 bases from V and 7 bases from J; junction bases left unmatched: 13. The germline gives CDR1 ENHRY, CDR2 SYGVKD. The CDR3 extends over 14 amino acids.

This clonotype has just a few counts. The rearrangement joins TRBV15 to TRBJ1-2, with D tentatively TRBD1 (5 bases). The germline V gene encodes CDR1 LNHNV and CDR2 YYDKDF (reference sequence). The CDR3 loop spans 15 amino acids. Trimming left V 0 bases short and J 4 bases short, with 12 bases between. Written as DNA, the CDR3 is TGTGCCACCAGCAGAGAACCTACAGGTTTCTATGGCTACACCTTC. This gives the protein CATSREPTGFYGYTF.